The rows below give T cell receptor beta chains drawn from one sample of a study of shared clonotypes between healthy human individuals. Here immunoSEQ multiplex PCR was the method, and the copy in TCRdb shows in-frame clones only, minus some. The sample has about 2 million clones; 85% to 95% are singletons. Sequenced input: naive CD4+ T cells sorted from blood. The receptors were gathered from a young man in good health. Both conserved end residues are part of each CDR3. D genes are given only for firm matches. Size tells how often a clone was seen (once, few, many) or the class of an expanded clone, and some rows leave it out.

D gene	V gene	J gene	clone size	CDR3 DNA	CDR3 protein
.	TRBV6-1	TRBJ2-7	.	TGTGCCAGCAGTGTGGGTAGCTCCTACGAGCAGTACTTC	CASSVGSSYEQYF
.	TRBV28	TRBJ1-4	once	TGTGCCAGCAGTTTACTCCTCGAATACGAAAAACTGTTTTTT	CASSLLLEYEKLFF
TRBD2	TRBV6-1	TRBJ2-7	.	TGTGCCAGCAGTGAGGTTTCTAGCGGGGGGCGGTTCTCCTACGAGCAGTACTTC	CASSEVSSGGRFSYEQYF
.	TRBV5-1	TRBJ1-1	.	TGCGCCAGCAGCGTTGACAGCATGAACACTGAAGCTTTCTTT	CASSVDSMNTEAFF
.	TRBV4-1	TRBJ2-5	.	TGCGCCAGCAGCCAAATTCGGGGGGCGCAAGAGACCCAGTACTTC	CASSQIRGAQETQYF
.	TRBV2	TRBJ2-2	.	TGTGCCAGCAGTAAAACAGGATCGGAGACCGGGGAGCTGTTTTTT	CASSKTGSETGELFF
.	TRBV20-1	TRBJ1-1	once	TGCAGTGCTAAAGATGGGGCTGAAGCTTTCTTT	CSAKDGAEAFF
TRBD2	TRBV6-5	TRBJ2-7	.	TGTGCCACCTCTTCTAGCGGCAGGAGCTCCTACGAGCAGTACTTC	CATSSSGRSSYEQYF
TRBD2	TRBV30	TRBJ2-7	.	TGTGCCTGGAGAGAAGCGACTAGCGCTGACTACGAGCAGTACTTC	CAWREATSADYEQYF
.	TRBV30	TRBJ1-4	.	TGTGCCGGACAGCCCCCTAATGAAAAACTGTTTTTT	CAGQPPNEKLFF
.	TRBV18	TRBJ1-1	.	TGTGCCAGCTCAGGCCAAGGGGGTCGGGCTGAAGCTTTCTTT	CASSGQGGRAEAFF
.	TRBV25-1	TRBJ1-1	.	TGTGCCAGCAGTGAATTTGGGAACACTGAAGCTTTCTTT	CASSEFGNTEAFF
.	TRBV6-6	TRBJ2-1	.	TGTGCCAGCGTCTCGTTAACAAGGGACAATGAGCAGTTCTTC	CASVSLTRDNEQFF
.	TRBV11-3	TRBJ2-1	.	TGTGCCAGCAGCCGTGGGAATGAGCAGTTCTTC	CASSRGNEQFF
TRBD2	TRBV5-1	TRBJ2-5	.	TGCGCCAGCAGCCAAGGCCTAGCGGGAGGGCAAGAGACCCAGTACTTC	CASSQGLAGGQETQYF
.	TRBV12-5	TRBJ1-2	.	TGTGCTAGTGGACCTGACAGGAGTCTTAACTATGGCTACACCTTC	CASGPDRSLNYGYTF
TRBD2	TRBV9	TRBJ2-1	.	TGTGCCAGCAGCCCAGGACTAGCTTACAATGAGCAGTTCTTC	CASSPGLAYNEQFF
TRBD1	TRBV6-5	TRBJ1-6	.	TGTGCCAGCAGTTACTCGACAGGGAATAATTCACCCCTCCACTTT	CASSYSTGNNSPLHF
.	TRBV27	TRBJ2-3	once	TGTGCCAGCAGCCCCTTTGAGAAAGGCGGGGATACGCAGTATTTT	CASSPFEKGGDTQYF
.	TRBV9	TRBJ1-4	.	TGTGCCAGCAGCTCTGGACAAGTTAATGAAAAACTGTTTTTT	CASSSGQVNEKLFF
.	TRBV29-1	TRBJ1-1	.	TGCAGCGCCTCCCTCCTTCTGAACACTGAAGCTTTCTTT	CSASLLLNTEAFF
.	TRBV16	TRBJ1-1	few	TGTGCCAGCAGACAACAGGAGACTACTGAAGCTTTCTTT	CASRQQETTEAFF
.	TRBV10-3	TRBJ2-7	few	TGTGCCATCAGTGACAGTCGGAAGGGATCCTACGAGCAGTACTTC	CAISDSRKGSYEQYF
.	TRBV4-2	TRBJ1-2	.	TGTGCCAGCAGCCAAGATCGATCAGCGTGGTCCTATGGCTACACCTTC	CASSQDRSAWSYGYTF
.	TRBV18	TRBJ2-3	.	TGTGCCAGCTCACCAAGGGGGGCTGTTCGCGCAGATACGCAGTATTTT	CASSPRGAVRADTQYF
TRBD2	TRBV5-6	TRBJ2-7	.	TGTGCCAGCAGCTTCCTGGGACTAGCGGGAGGGGGCCAGTACTTC	CASSFLGLAGGGQYF
TRBD2	TRBV28	TRBJ2-7	.	TGTGCCAGCACTCCCGGAGGACTAGGCCCGTACGAGCAGTACTTC	CASTPGGLGPYEQYF
.	TRBV7-9	TRBJ1-3	.	TGTGCCAGCAGCTTAGCCCAGGGGACAATCTCTGGAAACACCATATATTTT	CASSLAQGTISGNTIYF
.	TRBV7-2	TRBJ1-5	once	TGTGCCAGCAGCGCCCCAAGGGGGGGGCCCTGGTCAGCTAATCAGCCCCAGCATTTT	CASSAPRGGPWSANQPQHF
.	TRBV5-1	TRBJ2-1	.	TGCGCCAGCAGCCCGGGACAAAAACCTTACAATGAGCAGTTCTTC	CASSPGQKPYNEQFF
.	TRBV7-2	TRBJ1-1	.	TGTGCCAGCAGCTTAGTTCCAGCATCGAACACTGAAGCTTTCTTT	CASSLVPASNTEAFF